This T cell receptor beta chain was documented in a study of spatial heterogeneity in lung cancer. At the level of the study: Samples were obtained from about 72 donors, all untreated early-stage non-small cell lung cancer patients. The authors sequenced available follow-up PBMC samples, taken a median of around 23 months after resection.

The germline gives CDR1 SGHAT, CDR2 FQNNGV. The V end lost 0 bases, the J end lost 5 bases, and 13 bases lay between the germline ends. This CDR3 has 15 amino acids. Time point reported: blood at routine non-recurrence follow-up after resection. Tumor, nontumor lung or frozen PBMC supplied whole RNA, sequenced without sorting. This clonotype was detected ten times or more. MiXCR, run by TCRdb on the 5' RACE reads, gives a single entry per CDR3 protein. The top ten clones hold around 21% of a sample with approximately 20,000 distinct CDR3 sequences, 7% to 10% of them seen once. Sequencing was performed on PBMCs, taken at follow-up. This TCR was recovered from a male donor with early-stage non-small cell lung cancer. The V and J genes are TRBV11-2 and TRBJ2-5; D gene uncertain. CDR3 protein: CASSLEWSGAETQYF. CDR3 in DNA: TGTGCCAGCAGCTTAGAGTGGTCGGGCGCCGAGACCCAGTACTTC.